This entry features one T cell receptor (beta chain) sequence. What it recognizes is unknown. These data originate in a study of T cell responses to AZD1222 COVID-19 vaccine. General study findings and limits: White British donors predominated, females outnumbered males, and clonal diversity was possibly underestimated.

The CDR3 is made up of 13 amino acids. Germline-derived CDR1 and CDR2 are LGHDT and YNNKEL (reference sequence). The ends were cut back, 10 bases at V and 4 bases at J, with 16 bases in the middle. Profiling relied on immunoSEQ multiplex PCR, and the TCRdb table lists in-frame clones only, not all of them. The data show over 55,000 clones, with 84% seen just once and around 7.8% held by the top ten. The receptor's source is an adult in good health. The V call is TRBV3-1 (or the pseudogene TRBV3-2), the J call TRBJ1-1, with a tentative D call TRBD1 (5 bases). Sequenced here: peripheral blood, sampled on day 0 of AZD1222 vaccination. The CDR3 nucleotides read TGTGCCACCACCCGGGGGGGGGTCACTGAAGCTTTCTTT. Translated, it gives CATTRGGVTEAFF.